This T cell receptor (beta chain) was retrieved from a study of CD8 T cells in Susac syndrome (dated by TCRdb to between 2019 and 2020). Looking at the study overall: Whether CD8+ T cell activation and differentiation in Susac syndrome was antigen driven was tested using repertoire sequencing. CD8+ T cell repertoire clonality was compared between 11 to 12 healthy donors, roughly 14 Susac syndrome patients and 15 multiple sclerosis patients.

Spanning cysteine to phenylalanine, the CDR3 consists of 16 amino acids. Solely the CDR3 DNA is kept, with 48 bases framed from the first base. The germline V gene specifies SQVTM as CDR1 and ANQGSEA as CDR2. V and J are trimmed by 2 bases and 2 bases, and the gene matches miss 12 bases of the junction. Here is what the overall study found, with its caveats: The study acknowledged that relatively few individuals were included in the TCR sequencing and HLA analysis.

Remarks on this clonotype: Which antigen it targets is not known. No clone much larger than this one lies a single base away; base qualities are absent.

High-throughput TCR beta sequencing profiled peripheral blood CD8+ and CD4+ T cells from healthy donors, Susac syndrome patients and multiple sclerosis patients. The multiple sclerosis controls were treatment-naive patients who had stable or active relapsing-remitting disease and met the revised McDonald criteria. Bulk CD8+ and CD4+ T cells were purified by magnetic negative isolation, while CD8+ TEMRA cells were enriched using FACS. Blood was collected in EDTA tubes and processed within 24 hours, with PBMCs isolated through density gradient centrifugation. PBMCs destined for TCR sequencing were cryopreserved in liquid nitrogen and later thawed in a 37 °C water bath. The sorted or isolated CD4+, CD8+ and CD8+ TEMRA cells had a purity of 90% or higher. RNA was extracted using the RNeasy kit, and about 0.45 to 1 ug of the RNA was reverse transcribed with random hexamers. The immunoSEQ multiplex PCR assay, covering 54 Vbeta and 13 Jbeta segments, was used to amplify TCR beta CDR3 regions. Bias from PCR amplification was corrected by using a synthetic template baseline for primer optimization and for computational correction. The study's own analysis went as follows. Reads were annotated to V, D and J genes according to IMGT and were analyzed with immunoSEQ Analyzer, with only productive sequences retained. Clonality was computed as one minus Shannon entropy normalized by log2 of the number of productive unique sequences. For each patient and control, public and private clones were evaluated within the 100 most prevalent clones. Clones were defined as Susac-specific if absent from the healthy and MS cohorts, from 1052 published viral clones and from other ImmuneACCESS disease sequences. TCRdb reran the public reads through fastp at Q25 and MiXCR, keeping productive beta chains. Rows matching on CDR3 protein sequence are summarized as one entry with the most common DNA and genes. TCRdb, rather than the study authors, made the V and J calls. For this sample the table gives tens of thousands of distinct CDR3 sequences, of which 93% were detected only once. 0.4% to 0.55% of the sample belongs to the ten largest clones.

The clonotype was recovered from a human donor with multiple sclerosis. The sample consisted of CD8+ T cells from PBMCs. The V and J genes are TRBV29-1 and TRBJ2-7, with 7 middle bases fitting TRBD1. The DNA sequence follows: TGCAGCGTTGAAATCGTCGGTGCAGGGGGTACCTACGAGCAGTACTTC. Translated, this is CSVEIVGAGGTYEQYF.